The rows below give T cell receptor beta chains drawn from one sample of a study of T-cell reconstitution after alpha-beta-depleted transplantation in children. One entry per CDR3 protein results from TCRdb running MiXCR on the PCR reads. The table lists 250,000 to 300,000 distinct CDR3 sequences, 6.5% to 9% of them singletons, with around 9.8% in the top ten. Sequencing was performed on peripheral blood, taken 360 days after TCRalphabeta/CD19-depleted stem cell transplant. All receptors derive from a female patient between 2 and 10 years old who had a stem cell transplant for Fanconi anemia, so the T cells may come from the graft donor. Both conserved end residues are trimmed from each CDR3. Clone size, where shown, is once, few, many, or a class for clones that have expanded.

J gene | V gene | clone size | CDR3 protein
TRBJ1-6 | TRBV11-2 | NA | ASSLEPAPNSPLH
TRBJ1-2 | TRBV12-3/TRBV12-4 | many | ASSLSVSEGYT
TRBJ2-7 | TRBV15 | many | ATRLAGGPLTFEQY
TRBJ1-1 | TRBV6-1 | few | ASKRQGMNTEAF
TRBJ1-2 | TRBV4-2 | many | ASSPSPPNYGYT
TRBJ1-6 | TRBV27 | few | ASTKGTAYNSPLH
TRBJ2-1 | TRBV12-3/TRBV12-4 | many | ASRHRLGGGRGEQF
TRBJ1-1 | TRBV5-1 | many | ASSLVRARSTEAF
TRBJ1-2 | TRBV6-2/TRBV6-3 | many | ASTLDGGLGSYGYT
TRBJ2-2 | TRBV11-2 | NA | ASSAGGYTGELF
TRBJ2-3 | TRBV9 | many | ASSVALRGLGADTQY
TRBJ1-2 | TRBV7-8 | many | ASSPGQGAFYRNYGYT
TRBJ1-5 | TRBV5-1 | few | ASSLSVGDQPQH
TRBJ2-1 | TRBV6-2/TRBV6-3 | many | ASSYRDTDNEQF
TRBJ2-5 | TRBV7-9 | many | ASSLDWRGELQETQY
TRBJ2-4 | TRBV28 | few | ASSIIGQVGADIQY
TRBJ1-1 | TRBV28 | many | ASSFRRSTTGNTEAF
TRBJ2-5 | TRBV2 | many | ASSVLPETQY
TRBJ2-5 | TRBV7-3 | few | ASSSHPPGLRVQETQY
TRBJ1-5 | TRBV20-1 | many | SAGQISNQPQH
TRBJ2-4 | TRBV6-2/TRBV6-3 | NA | ASSYSMGAKNIQY
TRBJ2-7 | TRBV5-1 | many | ASSLLAGGSAYEQY
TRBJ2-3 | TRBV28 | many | ASRLALRADTQY
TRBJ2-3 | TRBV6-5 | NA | ASSYLIDSDTQY
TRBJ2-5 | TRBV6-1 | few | ASRRGNLETQY
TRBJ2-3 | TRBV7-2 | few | ASSSLGQGSTDTQY
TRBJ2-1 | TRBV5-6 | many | ASSLSHPENEQF
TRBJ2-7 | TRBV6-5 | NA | ASSYSGPQGEQY
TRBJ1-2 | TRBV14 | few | ASSQGTSYGYT
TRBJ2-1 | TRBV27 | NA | ASRNQMGVEQF
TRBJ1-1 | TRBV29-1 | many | SADSTGLNAF
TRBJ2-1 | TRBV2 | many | ASSKSRDSHNEQF
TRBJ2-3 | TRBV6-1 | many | ASSEIMWARKDGFATDTQY
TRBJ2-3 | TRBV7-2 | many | ASSLSLARDTQY
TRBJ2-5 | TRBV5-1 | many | ASSFDAGAQGETQY
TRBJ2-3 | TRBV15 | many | ATSRDWGGRALGDTQY
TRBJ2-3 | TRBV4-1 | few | ASRTGRERTDTQY
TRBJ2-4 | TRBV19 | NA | ASSITGAKNIQY
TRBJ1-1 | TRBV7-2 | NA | ASSLGWNPEAF
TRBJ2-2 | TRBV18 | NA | ASSLNRAAGELF
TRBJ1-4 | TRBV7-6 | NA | ASSSRQGNEKLF
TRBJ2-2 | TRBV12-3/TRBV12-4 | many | ASSRRTGAGELF
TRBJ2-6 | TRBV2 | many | ASSDRAGRPGANVLT
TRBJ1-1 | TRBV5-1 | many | ASSLFRREEAF
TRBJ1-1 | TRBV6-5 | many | ASSRLQLEMNTEAF
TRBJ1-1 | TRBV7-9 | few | ASSLEIRNTEAF
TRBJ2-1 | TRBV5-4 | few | ASSPQSHNEQF
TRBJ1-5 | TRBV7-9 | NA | ASSLTGADQPQH
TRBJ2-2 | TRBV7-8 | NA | ASSLDGGGTGELF
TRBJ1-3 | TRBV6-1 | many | ASSPRTLSGNTIY
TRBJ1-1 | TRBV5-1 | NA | ASSLEPGGDTEAF
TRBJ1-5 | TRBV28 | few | ASSYTGFSTQPQH
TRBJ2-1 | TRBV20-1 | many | SAVSGAIYNEQF
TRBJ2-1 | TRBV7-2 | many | ASSLVGGLSRVNEQF
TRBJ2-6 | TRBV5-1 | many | ASSLGGSTGFGANVLT
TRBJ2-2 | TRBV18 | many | ASSRLAGDAGELF
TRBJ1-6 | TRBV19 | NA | ASSRDRYNSPLH
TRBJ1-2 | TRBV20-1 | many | SASPGQGISGYT
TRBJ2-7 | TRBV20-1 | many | SAGGSYEQY
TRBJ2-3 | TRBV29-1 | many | SVGLAGGGYTQY